These 19 T cell receptor beta chains were sequenced from one sample in a study of T cell responses to AZD1222 COVID-19 vaccine. The data were produced by immunoSEQ multiplex PCR, yet TCRdb's version contains in-frame clones alone and is incomplete. The sample lists about 83,000 clones, about 93% occurring once. The material was peripheral blood, obtained on day 0 of MenACWY control vaccination. These receptors came from an adult in good health.

This sequence joins TRBV30 and TRBJ2-5, with D tentatively TRBD1 (5 bases). In germline, CDR1 is GTSNPN, CDR2 SVGIG (reference sequence). This CDR3 has 13 amino acids. The germline V and J ends were trimmed by 2 bases and 5 bases, with 12 bases remaining between them. CDR3 bases: TGTGCCTGGAGTCAGCAAGGGGTCGAGACCCAGTACTTC. Amino acids: CAWSQQGVETQYF. Variable domain in full (rest from reference TRBV30 and TRBJ2-5): SQTIHQWPATLVQPVGSPLSLECTVEGTSNPNLYWYRQAAGRGLQLLFYSVGIGQISSEVPQNLSASRPQDRQFILSSKKLLLSDSGFYLCAWSQQGVETQYFGPGTRLLVL.

The chain is built from TRBV7-2 and TRBJ1-2; D remains unclear. CDR1 SGHTA and CDR2 FQGNSA come from the germline V gene. With 0 bases removed from V and 5 bases from J, the gap between germline ends came to 13 bases. This CDR3 comprises 15 residues. The CDR3: CASSLAPKAEYGYTF. The CDR3 DNA reads as TGTGCCAGCAGCTTAGCTCCCAAGGCGGAGTATGGCTACACCTTC.

This chain links TRBV5-4 with TRBJ2-1; D is perhaps TRBD1 or TRBD2 (6 bases each). In germline, CDR1 is SGHNT, CDR2 YYREEE (reference sequence). CDR3 length: 13 residues. V was clipped by 4 bases and J by 8 bases, with 13 bases between them. The CDR3 protein is CASSDRRGDEQFF. CDR3 sequence (DNA): TGTGCCAGCAGCGATCGGAGGGGGGATGAGCAGTTCTTC.

Only a few counts were recorded for this clone. The rearrangement uses TRBV7-9 and TRBJ1-4, with D perhaps TRBD1 (5 bases). Germline lookup yields CDR1 SEHNR and CDR2 FQNEAQ (reference sequence). This CDR3 spans 14 amino acids. The germline V and J ends were trimmed by 2 bases and 8 bases, with 12 bases remaining between them. The CDR3 DNA reads TGTGCCAGCAGCTTAACCCAGGGTGGGGAAAAACTGTTTTTT. Encoded protein: CASSLTQGGEKLFF. The full variable domain, rest sourced from reference TRBV7-9 and TRBJ1-4, is DTGVSQNPRHKITKRGQNVTFRCDPISEHNRLYWYRQTLGQGPEFLTYFQNEAQLEKSRLLSDRFSAERPKGSFSTLEIQRTEQGDSAMYLCASSLTQGGEKLFFGSGTQLSVL.

The chain has TRBV11-2 and TRBJ1-1; D ambiguous. CDR1 SGHAT and CDR2 FQNNGV come from the germline V gene. Between the trimmed V and J ends, which lost 2 bases and 0 bases, there was a span of 10 bases. The CDR3 consists of 15 residues. CDR3 in amino acids: CASSLPAGMNTEAFF. In DNA form, the CDR3 reads TGTGCCAGCAGCTTACCGGCGGGGATGAACACTGAAGCTTTCTTT.

The V and J genes are TRBV27 and TRBJ2-5; 7 positions match TRBD2. Looked up from germline, CDR1 is MNHEY and CDR2 is SMNVEV (reference sequence). With V trimmed by 5 bases and J by 2 bases, 11 bases remained unmatched. The CDR3 has 16 amino acids. The DNA of the CDR3 is TGTGCCAGCAGTCTCAAACCCCCGGGACTACAAGAGACCCAGTACTTC. This encodes CASSLKPPGLQETQYF.

In this sample, this clone turned up once. V is TRBV7-2 and J is TRBJ1-5; D not certain. The CDR3 loop spans 16 amino acids. V was shortened by 4 bases and J by 1 base, with 14 bases between the two germline ends. CDR1 and CDR2 (germline): SGHTA, FQGNSA. CDR3 DNA: TGTGCCAGCAGCTGCGGTGAGGGTGAGAGCAATCAGCCCCAGCATTTT. Amino acids: CASSCGEGESNQPQHF.

V usage is TRBV28 and J usage is TRBJ1-6; D is ambiguous. This CDR3 has 14 amino acids. Per germline, CDR1 MDHEN and CDR2 SYDVKM. Between the trimmed V and J ends, which lost 3 bases and 7 bases, there was a span of 10 bases. The DNA for the CDR3 is TGTGCCAGCAGTTTTCCAGACCCAAATTCACCCCTCCACTTT. Translating it yields CASSFPDPNSPLHF.

The genes are TRBV10-1 and TRBJ1-2, with D unclear. Germline loops: CDR1 WNHNN, CDR2 SYGVQD (reference sequence). The V end was cut by 3 bases, the J end by 7 bases, with 12 bases between. CDR3 length equals 13 residues. In DNA, the CDR3 is TGCGCCAGCAGTGATAGAGAGGGAGGTGGCTACACCTTC. Protein: CASSDREGGGYTF.

This chain connects TRBV6-2 or TRBV6-3 to TRBJ2-7; D is undetermined. The CDR3 totals 15 residues. V dropped 2 bases and J dropped 3 bases, with 14 bases sitting between them. Germline-derived CDR1 and CDR2 are MNHEY and SVGEGT. Written as DNA, the CDR3 is TGTGCCAGCAGTTACGCTGCTCTCCGGAACTACGAGCAGTACTTC. It specifies CASSYAALRNYEQYF.

The chain has TRBV10-1 and TRBJ2-5; possibly TRBD2 for D (5 bases). The CDR3 extends over 13 amino acids. Germline V gene lookup returns CDR1 WNHNN and CDR2 SYGVQD (reference sequence). V gave up 8 bases and J gave up 4 bases, with 14 bases separating them. The CDR3 sequence is CASSPGSAETQYF. The CDR3 DNA sequence: TGCGCCAGCTCCCCGGGGAGTGCAGAGACCCAGTACTTC.

The V call is TRBV12-3 or TRBV12-4, the J call TRBJ1-3; 7 bases agree with TRBD1. The ends lost 5 bases at V and 2 bases at J; junction bases unmatched: 0. The CDR3 consists of 13 residues. The CDR3 DNA is TGTGCCAGCAGTAGGGGGCCTGGAAACACCATATATTTT. Its translation is CASSRGPGNTIYF.

The chain has TRBV14 and TRBJ2-2; 8 bases agree with TRBD1. Germline V gene data show CDR1 as SGHDN and CDR2 as FVKESK. The CDR3 runs to 11 residues. V was clipped by 4 bases and J by 13 bases; unmatched bases: 2. CDR3 sequence reads: CASSPGQALFF. CDR3 nucleotide sequence: TGTGCCAGCAGCCCGGGACAGGCGCTGTTTTTT. Supplemented by reference TRBV14 and TRBJ2-2, the full variable domain reads EAGVTQFPSHSVIEKGQTVTLRCDPISGHDNLYWYRRVMGKEIKFLLHFVKESKQDESGMPNNRFLAERTGGTYSTLKVQPAELEDSGVYFCASSPGQALFFGEGSRLTVL.

V and J are TRBV11-2 and TRBJ2-5; the match to TRBD1 covers 10 bases. In germline, CDR1 is SGHAT, CDR2 FQNNGV. With V trimmed by 5 bases and J by 6 bases, 6 bases remained unmatched. The CDR3 is made up of 14 amino acids. The CDR3 here is CASSPRQGAQTQYF. Written as DNA, the CDR3 is TGTGCCAGCAGCCCTAGACAGGGGGCGCAGACCCAGTACTTC.

The chain links TRBV7-9 to TRBJ1-1; 7 bases are a match to TRBD1. The CDR3 has 14 amino acids. After removal of 5 bases from V and 4 bases from J, the junction contained 7 bases not matched to a gene. Germline lookup yields CDR1 SEHNR and CDR2 FQNEAQ (reference sequence). The CDR3 sequence: CASSPEQGFTEAFF. CDR3 sequence (DNA): TGTGCCAGCAGCCCGGAACAGGGGTTCACTGAAGCTTTCTTT.

This clone was recorded once. V usage is TRBV6-5 and J usage is TRBJ1-4; no definite D call. The CDR3 sequence is 15 residues long. The germline V gene encodes CDR1 MNHEY and CDR2 SVGAGI. Trimming shortened V by 6 bases and J by 5 bases, and 16 bases separated the two germline ends. The CDR3 region is CASSLGPDTNEKLFF. The CDR3 DNA is TGTGCCAGCAGCCTAGGGCCGGATACCAATGAAAAACTGTTTTTT.

The chain employs TRBV3-1 (or the pseudogene TRBV3-2) and TRBJ2-7; 9 bases line up with TRBD1. With V trimmed by 0 bases and J by 3 bases, 12 bases remained unmatched. The CDR3 runs 18 residues. CDR1 and CDR2 (germline): LGHDT, YNNKEL (reference sequence). CDR3 DNA sequence: TGTGCCAGCAGCCAAGAGGGGCAGGGGGACAGGGCGGTCTACGAGCAGTACTTC. It specifies CASSQEGQGDRAVYEQYF.

The chain joins TRBV20-1 to TRBJ2-7; D is perhaps TRBD2 (5 bases). Germline V lookup: CDR1 DFQATT, CDR2 SNEGSKA (reference sequence). V shed 3 bases and J shed 3 bases, with 18 bases lying between them. CDR3 size: 15 residues. CDR3 nucleotides: TGCAGTGCTAGTAAGGGCGCGGGTCTGGGCTACGAGCAGTACTTC. Protein sequence: CSASKGAGLGYEQYF.

J is TRBJ1-2 and V is TRBV3-1 (or the pseudogene TRBV3-2); D might be TRBD1 (6 bases). The CDR3 length is 12 residues. Germline-derived CDR1 and CDR2 are LGHDT and YNNKEL (reference sequence). Trimming removed 5 bases at V and 8 bases at J, with 12 bases between. The CDR3: CASSTGTTGYTF. The CDR3 nucleotides are TGTGCCAGCAGCACCGGGACAACGGGCTACACCTTC.